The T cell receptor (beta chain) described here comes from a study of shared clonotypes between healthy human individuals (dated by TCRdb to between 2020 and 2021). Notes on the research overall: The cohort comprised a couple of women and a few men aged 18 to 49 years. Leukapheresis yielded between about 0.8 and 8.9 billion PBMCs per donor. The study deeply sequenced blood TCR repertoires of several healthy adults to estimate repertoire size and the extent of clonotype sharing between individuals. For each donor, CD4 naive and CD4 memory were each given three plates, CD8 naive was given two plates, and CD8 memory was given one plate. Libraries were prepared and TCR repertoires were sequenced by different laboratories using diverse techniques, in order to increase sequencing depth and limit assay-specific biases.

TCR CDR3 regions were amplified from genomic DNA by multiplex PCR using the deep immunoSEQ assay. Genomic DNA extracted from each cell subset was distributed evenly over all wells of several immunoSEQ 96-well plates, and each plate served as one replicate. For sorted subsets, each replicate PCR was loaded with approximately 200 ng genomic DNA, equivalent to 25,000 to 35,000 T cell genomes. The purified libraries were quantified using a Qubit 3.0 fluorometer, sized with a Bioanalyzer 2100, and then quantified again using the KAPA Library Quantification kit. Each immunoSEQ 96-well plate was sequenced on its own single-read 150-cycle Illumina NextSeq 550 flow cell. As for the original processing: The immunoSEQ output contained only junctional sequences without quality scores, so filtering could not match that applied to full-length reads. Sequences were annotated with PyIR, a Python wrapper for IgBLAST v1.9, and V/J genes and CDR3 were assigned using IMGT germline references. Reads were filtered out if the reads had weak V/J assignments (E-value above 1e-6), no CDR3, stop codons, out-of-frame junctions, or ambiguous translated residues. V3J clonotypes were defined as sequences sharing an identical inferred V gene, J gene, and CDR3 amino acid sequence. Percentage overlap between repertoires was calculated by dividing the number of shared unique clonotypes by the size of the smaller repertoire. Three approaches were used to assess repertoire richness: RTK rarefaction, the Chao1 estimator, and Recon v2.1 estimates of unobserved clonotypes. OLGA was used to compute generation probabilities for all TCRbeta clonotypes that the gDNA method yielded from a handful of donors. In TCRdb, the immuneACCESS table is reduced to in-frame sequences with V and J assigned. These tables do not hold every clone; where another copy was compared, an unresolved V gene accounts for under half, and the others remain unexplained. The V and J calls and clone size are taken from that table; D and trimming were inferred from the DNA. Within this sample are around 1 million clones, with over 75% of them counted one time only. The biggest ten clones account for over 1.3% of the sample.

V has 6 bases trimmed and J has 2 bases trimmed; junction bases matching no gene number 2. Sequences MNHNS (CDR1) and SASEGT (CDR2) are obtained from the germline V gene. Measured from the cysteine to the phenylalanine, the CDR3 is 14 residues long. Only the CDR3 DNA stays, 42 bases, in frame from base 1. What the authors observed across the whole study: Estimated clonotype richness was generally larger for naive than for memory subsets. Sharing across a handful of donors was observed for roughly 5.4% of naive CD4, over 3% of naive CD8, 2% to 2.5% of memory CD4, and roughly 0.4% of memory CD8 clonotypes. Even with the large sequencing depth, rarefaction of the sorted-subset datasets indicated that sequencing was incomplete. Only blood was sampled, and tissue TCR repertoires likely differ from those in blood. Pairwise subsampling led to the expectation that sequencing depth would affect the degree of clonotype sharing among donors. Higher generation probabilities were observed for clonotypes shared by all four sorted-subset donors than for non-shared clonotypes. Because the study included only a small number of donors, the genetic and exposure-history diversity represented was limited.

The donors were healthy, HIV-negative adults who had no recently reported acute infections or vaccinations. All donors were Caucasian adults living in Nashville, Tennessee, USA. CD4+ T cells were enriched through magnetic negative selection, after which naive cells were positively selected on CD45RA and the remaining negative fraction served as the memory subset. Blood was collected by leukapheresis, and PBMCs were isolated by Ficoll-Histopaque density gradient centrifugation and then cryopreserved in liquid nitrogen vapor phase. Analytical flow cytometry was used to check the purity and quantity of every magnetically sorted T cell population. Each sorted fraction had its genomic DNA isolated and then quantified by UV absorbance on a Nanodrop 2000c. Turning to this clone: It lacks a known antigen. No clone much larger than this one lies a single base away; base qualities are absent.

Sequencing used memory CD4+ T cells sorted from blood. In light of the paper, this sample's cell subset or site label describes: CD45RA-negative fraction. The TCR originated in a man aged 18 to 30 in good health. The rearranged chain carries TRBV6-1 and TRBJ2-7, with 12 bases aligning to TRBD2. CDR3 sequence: CASSRLAGAYEQYF. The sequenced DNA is TGTGCCAGCAGCCGACTAGCGGGGGCCTACGAGCAGTACTTC.